Each of the 28 T cell receptor beta chains below was sequenced from the same sample in a study of CD8+CD57+ T cells in acquired aplastic anemia. Patients included in sequencing had previously demonstrated CD8+CD57+ cell expansion by flow cytometry. The use of genomic DNA as template underpinned the TCR beta VDJ and CDR3 profiling. One entry per CDR3 protein results from TCRdb running MiXCR on the reads. The sample includes about 160,000 distinct CDR3 sequences, roughly 50% of them seen just once. The sample taken for sequencing was sorted CD4+, CD8+, or CD8+CD57+ T cells (not recorded which) from PBMCs. These receptors came from a human donor with aplastic anemia.

This clonotype was recorded a few times. A much larger clone differs by one base, so this may be a read error. The rearrangement links TRBV5-1 to TRBJ2-7; TRBD1 might be the D (6 bases). The CDR3 is made up of 13 amino acids. Trimming removed 10 bases from V and 1 base from J, with 15 bases in between. Germline V gene lookup returns CDR1 SGHRS and CDR2 YFSETQ. As DNA, the CDR3 is TGCGCCGGCAATACAGGGCCATCCTACGAGCAGTACTTC. It yields the protein CAGNTGPSYEQYF.

This clonotype came up a few times. The chain combines TRBV2 with TRBJ1-1, with TRBD1 as a possible D gene (5 bases). V was cut by 7 bases and J by 5 bases, with 11 bases left in between. The CDR3 has 12 residues. The germline gives CDR1 SNHLY, CDR2 FYNNEI. CDR3 in amino acids: CASMLGGTEAFF. CDR3 coding DNA: TGTGCCAGCATGCTGGGGGGGACTGAAGCTTTCTTT.

This clonotype was recorded many times. Written as DNA, the CDR3 is TGTGCCAGTAGTATGGGGGGACAGTACCAAGAGACCCAGTACTTC. Translating it yields CASSMGGQYQETQYF. The chain combines TRBV19 with TRBJ2-5, with D perhaps TRBD1 (7 bases). Trimming shortened V by 3 bases and J by 0 bases, and 11 bases separated the two germline ends. Germline loops: CDR1 LNHDA, CDR2 SQIVND (reference sequence). The CDR3 has 15 residues.

Relative to its sample, this clonotype is medium-sized. This chain connects TRBV29-1 to TRBJ1-1; D remains ambiguous. The germline gives CDR1 SQVTM, CDR2 ANQGSEA. Trimming took 0 bases from V and 10 from J, leaving 9 bases between them. The CDR3 extends over 11 amino acids. Written as DNA, the CDR3 is TGCAGCGTTGAAGACCCAGGAGGAGCTTTCTTT. Translating it yields CSVEDPGGAFF.

In this sample, this clonotype turned up many times. The chain employs TRBV11-2 and TRBJ2-1; 9 bases are a match to TRBD2. The germline gives CDR1 SGHAT, CDR2 FQNNGV. The junction had 13 bases not matched to a gene; V was cut back by 5 bases and J by 8 bases. The CDR3 length is 16 residues. The CDR3: CASSPVASGIVHEQFF. The CDR3 region has the DNA TGTGCCAGCAGCCCTGTCGCTAGCGGGATAGTTCATGAGCAGTTCTTC.

The sample holds a few counts of this clonotype. The chain joins TRBV4-2 to TRBJ2-2, with TRBD2 identical over 16 bases. This CDR3 region has 17 residues. J was trimmed by 5 bases and V by 7 bases; bases with no gene match: 7. CDR1 and CDR2 (germline): LGHNA, YNFKEQ. CDR3 protein: CASTPGLAGGMTGELFF. The CDR3 DNA sequence: TGTGCCAGCACCCCGGGACTAGCGGGGGGGATGACCGGGGAGCTGTTTTTT.

This clonotype appeared many times. The genes are TRBV24-1 and TRBJ2-3, with 7 bases aligning to TRBD2. V gave up 5 bases and J gave up 1 base; unmatched junction bases: 2. CDR1 is KGHDR, CDR2 SFDVKD, per germline. The CDR3 consists of 14 residues. This CDR3 is CATSARGGTDTQYF. In nucleotides, the CDR3 is TGTGCCACCAGTGCCCGGGGGGGCACAGATACGCAGTATTTT.

This clonotype was detected a few times. This rearrangement joins TRBV29-1 to TRBJ2-1, with 8 bases lining up with TRBD2. Trimming cost V 0 bases and J 1 base; bases outside gene matches: 2. The CDR3 sequence is 15 residues long. Germline-derived CDR1 and CDR2 are SQVTM and ANQGSEA. As DNA, the CDR3 is TGCAGCGTTGAAGATCGGGAGGGTTCCTACAATGAGCAGTTCTTC. This gives the protein CSVEDREGSYNEQFF.

The sample holds one count of this clonotype. A much larger clone sits a single nucleotide away, making a read error possible. The rearrangement uses TRBV24-1 and TRBJ2-3, with D unresolved. Trimming removed 6 bases at V and 5 bases at J, with 20 bases between. The CDR3 extends over 16 amino acids. CDR1 and CDR2 (germline): KGHDR, SFDVKD. DNA for the CDR3: TGTGCCACCAGTTACGGCATTCGGCTGCTAGGAGATACGCAGTATTTT. This sequence encodes CATSYGIRLLGDTQYF.

This clonotype occurred many times. The chain employs TRBV7-2 and TRBJ2-5, with 9 positions matching TRBD1. The assigned J gene may be wrong: the sequence end matches TRBJ2-3 better. Germline CDR1 is SGHTA and CDR2 is FQGNSA. CDR3 length: 13 amino acids. The CDR3 DNA reads TGTGCCAGCAGCTTGGGACAGGGAGAGACGCAGTATTTT. Protein product: CASSLGQGETQYF.

This clonotype was picked up a small number of times. The chain combines TRBV3-1 with TRBJ1-1; 9 nucleotides line up with TRBD1. The V gene's germline CDR1 is LGHDT and CDR2 YNNKEL (reference sequence). CDR3 size: 17 residues. With V trimmed by 0 bases and J by 1 base, 6 bases remained unmatched. The chain's CDR3 is CASSQDVGQGWNTEAFF. For the CDR3, the DNA is TGTGCCAGCAGCCAAGATGTGGGACAGGGATGGAACACTGAAGCTTTCTTT.

In this sample, this clonotype turned up many times. The chain is built from TRBV7-9 and TRBJ2-3, with 9 bases matching TRBD2. This CDR3 has 17 amino acids. Per the germline V gene, CDR1 is SEHNR and CDR2 is FQNEAQ (reference sequence). The V and J ends lost 1 base and 6 bases, in that order; junction bases with no gene match: 11. Written as DNA, the CDR3 is TGTGCCAGCAGCTTAGGTGGGCGGGGGGGCCTGTTGGATACGCAGTATTTT. Its translation is CASSLGGRGGLLDTQYF.

Many counts were recorded for this clonotype. This sequence joins TRBV12-3 or TRBV12-4 and TRBJ1-1; D is unclear. The CDR3 totals 13 residues. V was trimmed by 3 bases and J by 3 bases, leaving 8 bases between them. Here the CDR3 DNA reads TGTGCCAGCAGTTTCCCCGGGGACACTGAAGCTTTCTTT. This gives the protein CASSFPGDTEAFF.

The sample holds many counts of this clonotype. The chain combines TRBV6-1 with TRBJ1-3; no clear D. Deletions cut 4 bases from V and 3 bases from J, with 10 bases between. The CDR3 spans 14 residues. Germline values: CDR1 MNHNS, CDR2 SASEGT. The CDR3 spells CASSAGPGGNTIYF. As DNA, the CDR3 is TGTGCCAGCAGTGCCGGGCCGGGTGGAAACACCATATATTTT.

The V gene is TRBV7-8, the J gene TRBJ2-7; D may match TRBD1 or TRBD2 (5 bases each). V lost 0 bases to trimming and J lost 0 bases, with 9 bases between them. Germline CDR1 is SGHVS and CDR2 is FQNEAQ. CDR3 size: 15 residues. CDR3 region: CASSLAPGSSYEQYF. In DNA, the CDR3 is TGTGCCAGCAGCTTAGCTCCAGGGAGCTCCTACGAGCAGTACTTC.

This clonotype was observed a handful of times. This chain uses TRBV2 with TRBJ2-7; perhaps TRBD1 as D (6 bases). The CDR3 consists of 15 residues. Germline CDR1 is SNHLY and CDR2 is FYNNEI. Between the trimmed V and J ends, which lost 4 bases and 4 bases, there was a span of 17 bases. CDR3 protein: CASSGGQTATYEQYF. The DNA for the CDR3 is TGTGCCAGCAGTGGGGGGCAAACAGCAACGTACGAGCAGTACTTC.

This chain joins TRBV12-3 or TRBV12-4 and TRBJ1-2, with D perhaps TRBD1 (5 bases). This CDR3 spans 14 amino acids. V was trimmed by 4 bases and J by 11 bases, leaving 20 bases between them. CDR3 in amino acids: CASSSGTSGGGYTF. The CDR3, as DNA: TGTGCCAGCAGTTCTGGGACTAGCGGGGGTGGGTACACCTTC.

This chain links TRBV4-2 with TRBJ1-1, with D perhaps matching TRBD1 (5 bases). Germline lookup yields CDR1 LGHNA and CDR2 YNFKEQ. The CDR3 runs 16 residues. Trimming shortened V by 3 bases and J by 0 bases, and 14 bases separated the two germline ends. DNA for the CDR3: TGTGCCAGCAGCCAGGGGGGGGGTTCAATGAACACTGAAGCTTTCTTT. Translation: CASSQGGGSMNTEAFF.

The CDR3 sequence is CASSLGAAGGYEQYF. CDR3 nucleotide sequence: TGTGCCAGCAGCTTGGGCGCAGCAGGGGGCTACGAGCAGTACTTC. The V gene is TRBV5-6, the J gene TRBJ2-7; the match to TRBD1 covers 7 bases. V lost 0 bases to trimming and J lost 3 bases; unmatched junction nucleotides: 6. This CDR3 is built from 15 residues. The germline gives CDR1 SGHDT, CDR2 YYEEEE.

This chain joins TRBV20-1 and TRBJ2-1; possible D gene TRBD2, 6 bases. Germline V gene lookup returns CDR1 DFQATT and CDR2 SNEGSKA (reference sequence). The CDR3 is made up of 15 amino acids. V lost 5 bases to trimming and J lost 4 bases, with 18 bases between them. Here the CDR3 DNA reads TGCAGTGCTCCGAAGGTTAGCGGATATTACAATGAGCAGTTCTTC. Translation gives CSAPKVSGYYNEQFF.

In the case of this clonotype: The final CDR3 position lacks the conserved phenylalanine or tryptophan, pointing to a likely read error. The DNA is omitted, as the CDR3 cannot be located on it reliably, and the CDR3 follows TCRdb's listing. The chain carries TRBV2 and TRBJ1-1. The CDR3 is 8 residues long, ends included. Germline CDR1 and CDR2: SNHLY and FYNNEI. The chain's CDR3 is CASSQDRA.

The V gene is TRBV25-1, the J gene TRBJ2-2; D is possibly TRBD2 (6 bases). Germline CDR1 MGHDK, CDR2 SYGVNS. The CDR3 is 14 residues long. V lost 4 bases and J lost 6, with 12 bases in between. The CDR3 DNA reads as TGTGCCAGCAGTGCGCCGACTAGATCCGGGGAGCTGTTTTTT. Its translation: CASSAPTRSGELFF.

This clonotype has only a few counts. This may arise from a read error, as a much more abundant clone is one base away. The rearrangement joins TRBV6-5 to TRBJ2-7, with 7 bases identical to TRBD1. Germline-derived CDR1 and CDR2 are MNHEY and SVGAGI. The CDR3 is made up of 14 amino acids. V was clipped by 2 bases and J by 3 bases; unmatched bases: 4. Here the CDR3 DNA reads TGTGCCAGCAGTTACGACCAGGGGGTCTACGAGCAGTACGTC. As protein: CASSYDQGVYEQYV.

This chain connects TRBV7-6 to TRBJ1-2, with a weak D call TRBD1 (5 bases). Germline loops: CDR1 SGHVS, CDR2 FNYEAQ. The V and J ends lost 0 bases and 7 bases respectively, with 9 bases between them. The CDR3 is 13 amino acids. Written as DNA, the CDR3 is TGTGCCAGCAGCTTAGCCAGGGACCGTGGCTACACCTTC. Its protein product is CASSLARDRGYTF.

This clonotype was seen many times. The V gene is TRBV25-1, the J gene TRBJ2-3; 7 bases are a match to TRBD1. J lost 5 bases, V lost 3 bases, and 8 bases had no gene match. The V gene's germline CDR1 is MGHDK and CDR2 SYGVNS. The CDR3 length is 15 residues. CDR3 protein: CASSDTTRDRDTQYF. The CDR3 DNA follows: TGTGCCAGCAGTGACACAACAAGGGACAGAGATACGCAGTATTTT.

This clonotype was observed many times. The chain links TRBV7-3 to TRBJ2-5; no clear D gene. The germline V and J ends were trimmed by 6 bases and 3 bases, with 11 bases remaining between them. The CDR3 is 13 amino acids. The germline CDR1 and CDR2 sequences are SGHTA and FQGTGA. The CDR3 nucleotides are TGTGCCAGCAGTACATCGAGAGAAGAGACCCAGTACTTC. It encodes CASSTSREETQYF.

V usage is TRBV12-3 or TRBV12-4 and J usage is TRBJ2-7; D is ambiguous. The CDR3 is made up of 11 amino acids. Trimming pared 8 bases from V and 2 bases from J, leaving 7 bases between. The CDR3 DNA reads TGTGCCAGCCGGCTCGCCTACGAGCAGTACTTC. It translates to CASRLAYEQYF.

Of note for this clonotype: One end of the junction fails to match germline, which may point to a read error. The rearrangement links TRBV7-7 to TRBJ2-1, with D possibly matching TRBD1 (6 bases). The CDR3 sequence is 13 residues long. Looked up from germline, CDR1 is SSHAT and CDR2 is FNYEAQ (reference sequence). CDR3 nucleotide sequence: TGTGCTAGCAGCTTAGCCAGGGGTAATGAGCAGTTCTTC. Translating it yields CASSLARGNEQFF.